The TCR beta chain under discussion was sequenced for a study of CD8 T cell repertoires and HIV-1 epitope variants. The table lists this clone with a few counts. The target antigen is unknown. Germline CDR1 reads SGHAT; CDR2 reads FQNNGV. This CDR3 contains 15 residues. V lost 1 base and J lost 7; bases outside the gene matches: 7. Repertoires were generated with immunoSEQ multiplex PCR, while TCRdb's copy carries only in-frame clones and drops some. The table has fewer than 7,000 clones, about 62% seen once. The material sequenced was cultured CD8+ T cells derived from PBMCs. The TCR originated in a male donor with HIV. The chain joins TRBV11-2 to TRBJ2-1; the match to TRBD1 covers 7 bases. The chain's CDR3 is CASSLVRGILNEQFF. As DNA, the CDR3 is TGTGCCAGCAGCTTAGTCAGGGGGATTTTAAATGAGCAGTTCTTC.